The 26 T cell receptor beta chains below come from one sample, sequenced in a study of shared clonotypes between healthy human individuals. Clones were sequenced by immunoSEQ multiplex PCR, and TCRdb holds only the in-frame ones, with some missing. The data show about 2 million clones, 90% to 95% seen once. Sequencing was done on a sample of naive CD4+ T cells sorted from blood. The subset: CD45RA+ positively selected. Source of these receptors: a man aged 18 to 30 in good health.

The chain couples TRBV6-6 to TRBJ1-5; D is ambiguous. The CDR3 runs 15 residues. In germline, CDR1 is MNHNY, CDR2 SVGAGI (reference sequence). Trimming removed 2 bases at V and 1 base at J, with 9 bases between. This CDR3 is CASSYGSLSNQPQHF. CDR3 DNA sequence: TGTGCCAGCAGTTACGGGAGCCTAAGCAATCAGCCCCAGCATTTT.

The rearrangement uses TRBV4-2 and TRBJ1-4, with TRBD1 as a possible D gene (5 bases). Germline V gene sequence: CDR1 LGHNA, CDR2 YNFKEQ. CDR3 length: 16 residues. V was cut by 0 bases and J by 7 bases, with 15 bases left in between. Here the CDR3 DNA reads TGTGCCAGCAGCCAAGATCCTTCGGGGCTTGGTGAAAAACTGTTTTTT. This codes for CASSQDPSGLGEKLFF.

This chain joins TRBV11-3 and TRBJ2-3; D may match TRBD1 or TRBD2 (6 bases each). The V end lost 5 bases, the J end lost 1 base, and 16 bases lay between the germline ends. The CDR3 has 16 amino acids. Looked up from germline, CDR1 is SGHNT and CDR2 is YENEEA. The CDR3 region is CASSPGGGRGTDTQYF. CDR3 nucleotide sequence: TGTGCCAGCAGCCCCGGAGGGGGAAGGGGCACAGATACGCAGTATTTT.

The sample holds a few counts of this clone. The V and J genes are TRBV7-3 and TRBJ2-5; 9 nucleotides agree with TRBD2. Germline values: CDR1 SGHTA, CDR2 FQGTGA. This CDR3 region has 15 residues. Trimming cost V 3 bases and J 5 bases; bases outside gene matches: 7. DNA for the CDR3: TGTGCCAGCAGCTTTAGCGGGGGCAACGAGGAGACCCAGTACTTC. This gives the protein CASSFSGGNEETQYF.

J is TRBJ1-4 and V is TRBV6-6; D not resolved. Germline CDR1 reads MNHNY; CDR2 reads SVGAGI (reference sequence). The V and J ends lost 2 bases and 5 bases respectively, with 12 bases between them. This CDR3 contains 15 residues. The DNA for the CDR3 is TGTGCCAGCAGTTACGACGGGAGTGCGAATGAAAAACTGTTTTTT. Translation gives CASSYDGSANEKLFF.

The rearrangement links TRBV9 to TRBJ2-1; D unclear. The germline V gene has CDR1 SGDLS and CDR2 YYNGEE. This CDR3 region has 15 residues. V dropped 4 bases and J dropped 8 bases, with 19 bases sitting between them. The chain's CDR3 is CASSPRLGPGDEQFF. CDR3 nucleotide sequence: TGTGCCAGCAGCCCCCGGTTGGGCCCCGGTGATGAGCAGTTCTTC. The variable domain in full, with the rest retrieved from reference TRBV9 and TRBJ2-1, is DSGVTQTPKHLITATGQRVTLRCSPRSGDLSVYWYQQSLDQGLQFLIQYYNGEERAKGNILERFSAQQFPDLHSELNLSSLELGDSALYFCASSPRLGPGDEQFFGPGTRLTVL.

This chain links TRBV10-3 with TRBJ1-3, with D possibly matching TRBD1 (6 bases). CDR1 and CDR2 from the germline V gene are ENHRY and SYGVKD. V shed 6 bases and J shed 2 bases, with 17 bases lying between them. The CDR3 is made up of 16 amino acids. CDR3: CAIRKGTGTTGNTIYF. CDR3 nucleotide sequence: TGTGCCATCAGAAAGGGAACCGGGACAACTGGAAACACCATATATTTT.

The V gene is TRBV6-6, the J gene TRBJ1-2; TRBD1 might be the D (6 bases). This CDR3 has 14 residues. Trimming shortened V by 0 bases and J by 7 bases, and 12 bases separated the two germline ends. The germline CDR1 and CDR2 sequences are MNHNY and SVGAGI (reference sequence). The CDR3 DNA reads TGTGCCAGCAGTTACTCACGGACAGATTCTGGCTACACCTTC. This codes for CASSYSRTDSGYTF.

V and J are TRBV30 and TRBJ2-3; no reliable D call. Deletions cut 5 bases from V and 3 bases from J, with 9 bases between. Germline V CDR1 and CDR2: GTSNPN, SVGIG (reference sequence). The CDR3 is made up of 12 amino acids. CDR3 sequence reads: CAWGMGTDTQYF. DNA of the CDR3: TGTGCCTGGGGGATGGGGACAGATACGCAGTATTTT.

CDR3 residues: CASAGSSSNTIYF. For the CDR3, the DNA is TGTGCCAGTGCGGGCAGTAGCTCCAACACCATATATTTT. V gene TRBV19 combines with J gene TRBJ1-3; D uncertain. Germline lookup yields CDR1 LNHDA and CDR2 SQIVND (reference sequence). The CDR3 spans 13 residues. V lost 8 bases, J lost 7 bases, and 15 bases lay in between.

The chain carries TRBV30 and TRBJ2-7; D tentatively fits TRBD1 or TRBD2 (6 bases each). Germline V gene data show CDR1 as GTSNPN and CDR2 as SVGIG (reference sequence). V was cut by 1 base and J by 4 bases, with 11 bases left in between. CDR3 length: 13 amino acids. Written as DNA, the CDR3 is TGTGCCTGGAGTGGGGGGGCCGTGTACGAGCAGTACTTC. It specifies CAWSGGAVYEQYF.

The chain carries TRBV6-6 and TRBJ2-3; no reliable D call. From germline, CDR1 is MNHNY and CDR2 SVGAGI (reference sequence). V shed 10 bases and J shed 3 bases, with 14 bases lying between them. The CDR3 extends over 13 amino acids. The CDR3: CATKAVFTDTQYF. Written as DNA, the CDR3 is TGTGCCACCAAGGCCGTCTTTACAGATACGCAGTATTTT.

The CDR3 here is CASSLWGIWETQYF. The CDR3, as DNA: TGTGCCAGCAGCTTGTGGGGGATTTGGGAGACCCAGTACTTC. The V call is TRBV5-4, the J call TRBJ2-5, with D tentatively TRBD1 or TRBD2 (5 bases each). This CDR3 contains 14 residues. Trimming removed 1 base at V and 5 bases at J, with 12 bases between. Germline values: CDR1 SGHNT, CDR2 YYREEE (reference sequence).

J is TRBJ1-1 and V is TRBV10-3; D is perhaps TRBD1 (6 bases). V lost 6 bases and J lost 8, with 19 bases in between. The CDR3 has 14 residues. Germline loops: CDR1 ENHRY, CDR2 SYGVKD. CDR3 coding DNA: TGTGCCATCAGAGAGGACAGCCGGGCACTGGAAGCTTTCTTT. Protein: CAIREDSRALEAFF.

This rearrangement joins TRBV11-3 to TRBJ2-3; D is perhaps TRBD2 (6 bases). The germline CDR1 and CDR2 sequences are SGHNT and YENEEA. V was trimmed by 4 bases and J by 4 bases, leaving 18 bases between them. The CDR3 runs 16 residues. Here the CDR3 DNA reads TGTGCCAGCAGCTCGTCTCGCGGGGCCCCCGCAGATACGCAGTATTTT. The encoded protein is CASSSSRGAPADTQYF.

CDR3 nucleotides: TGCGCCAGCAGCCAACCCTCGGGAGGGCCGGAGATGGAGACCCAGTACTTC. This translates into CASSQPSGGPEMETQYF. The rearrangement uses TRBV4-1 and TRBJ2-5, with 8 bases fitting TRBD2. V trimming: 2 bases; J trimming: 5 bases; junction bases outside the gene matches: 13. Germline CDR1 is MGHRA and CDR2 is YSYEKL. The CDR3 contains 17 residues.

The chain couples TRBV30 to TRBJ2-3; perhaps TRBD1 as D (6 bases). Germline lookup yields CDR1 GTSNPN and CDR2 SVGIG (reference sequence). The CDR3 is 14 amino acids. The germline V and J ends were trimmed by 3 bases and 1 base, with 11 bases remaining between them. This CDR3 reads CAWRKTGRTDTQYF. The CDR3 region has the DNA TGTGCCTGGAGGAAGACAGGTCGCACAGATACGCAGTATTTT.

This clone was picked up one time. V and J are TRBV7-6 and TRBJ2-7, with no clear D. The V gene's germline CDR1 is SGHVS and CDR2 FNYEAQ. V was pared by 0 bases and J by 9 bases, with 18 bases between. The CDR3 extends over 15 amino acids. CDR3 residues: CASSLASYGPAGQYF. The CDR3 coding sequence is TGTGCCAGCAGCTTAGCCAGTTACGGACCCGCAGGGCAGTACTTC.

The CDR3 protein is CASGQGIGQPQHF. In nucleotides, the CDR3 is TGTGCCAGCGGACAGGGCATAGGCCAGCCCCAGCATTTT. The rearrangement joins TRBV19 to TRBJ1-5, with 8 bases fitting TRBD1. This CDR3 is built from 13 residues. The junction had 8 bases not matched to a gene; V was cut back by 9 bases and J by 7 bases. The germline CDR1 and CDR2 sequences are LNHDA and SQIVND (reference sequence). Filled out from reference TRBV19 and TRBJ1-5, the complete variable domain reads DGGITQSPKYLFRKEGQNVTLSCEQNLNHDAMYWYRQDPGQGLRLIYYSQIVNDFQKGDIAEGYSVSREKKESFPLTVTSAQKNPTAFYLCASGQGIGQPQHFGDGTRLSIL.

The genes are TRBV30 and TRBJ1-2; D is ambiguous. Per the germline V gene, CDR1 is GTSNPN and CDR2 is SVGIG (reference sequence). The CDR3 is made up of 15 amino acids. Deletions cut 0 bases from V and 0 bases from J, with 11 bases between. The CDR3: CAWSVRGQANYGYTF. In nucleotides, the CDR3 is TGTGCCTGGAGTGTACGCGGGCAGGCTAACTATGGCTACACCTTC.

V is TRBV6-5 and J is TRBJ2-3, with 7 bases lining up with TRBD2. V shed 6 bases, J shed 0 bases, and the junction held 3 bases outside the gene matches. This CDR3 has 14 residues. In germline, CDR1 is MNHEY, CDR2 SVGAGI. CDR3 sequence: CASRASGSTDTQYF. The CDR3 DNA is TGTGCCAGCAGGGCTAGCGGCAGCACAGATACGCAGTATTTT.

This clone was detected a few times. The chain combines TRBV7-3 with TRBJ1-1; D is undetermined. The V gene's germline CDR1 is SGHTA and CDR2 FQGTGA. This CDR3 is built from 13 residues. The V end was cut by 0 bases, the J end by 2 bases, with 4 bases between. CDR3: CASSLTFNTEAFF. Here the CDR3 DNA reads TGTGCCAGCAGCTTAACGTTCAACACTGAAGCTTTCTTT.

This chain uses TRBV7-9 with TRBJ2-1, with D tentatively TRBD2 (5 bases). Germline V gene data show CDR1 as SEHNR and CDR2 as FQNEAQ (reference sequence). The CDR3 totals 14 residues. V was clipped by 3 bases and J by 2 bases, with 8 bases between them. The CDR3 nucleotides are TGTGCCAGCAGCTTTAAACTAGCCTACAATGAGCAGTTCTTC. Its translation is CASSFKLAYNEQFF.

V is TRBV4-3 and J is TRBJ2-5, with 11 bases lining up with TRBD2. The CDR3 totals 16 residues. Losses at the gene ends were 0 bases for V and 6 bases for J; bases not matched to a gene: 6. Per the germline V gene, CDR1 is LGHNA and CDR2 is YSLEER. CDR3 amino acids: CASSQELAGVVKTQYF. The CDR3, as DNA: TGCGCCAGCAGCCAAGAACTAGCGGGAGTGGTGAAGACCCAGTACTTC.

The rearrangement joins TRBV9 to TRBJ2-2; TRBD1 aligns across 9 bases. V dropped 7 bases and J dropped 6; count of bases not matched to a gene: 10. Germline CDR1 SGDLS, CDR2 YYNGEE. The CDR3 is 15 residues long. DNA of the CDR3: TGTGCCAGCCATCAAGGGACAGGGTTACCCGGGGAGCTGTTTTTT. It encodes CASHQGTGLPGELFF.

CDR3 sequence reads: CASSSARTGVQETQYF. CDR3 sequence (DNA): TGTGCCAGCAGCTCCGCCAGGACAGGGGTACAAGAGACCCAGTACTTC. The gene calls are TRBV5-4 and TRBJ2-5; TRBD1 matches at 9 bases. J was trimmed by 2 bases and V by 3 bases; bases with no gene match: 8. Germline V gives CDR1 SGHNT, CDR2 YYREEE (reference sequence). The CDR3 is 16 amino acids.